This T cell receptor (beta chain) was identified during a study of shared clonotypes between healthy human individuals (TCRdb year 2020). With respect to the entire study: Two women and a few men aged 18 to 49 years were included in the cohort. For each donor, CD4 naive and CD4 memory were each run on three plates, CD8 naive on two plates, and CD8 memory on one plate. Libraries were prepared and TCR repertoires were sequenced by different laboratories using diverse techniques, in order to increase sequencing depth and limit assay-specific biases. Per donor, leukapheresis produced somewhere between about 0.9 and 9 billion PBMCs. To estimate repertoire size and how much clonotypes are shared between individuals, the study performed deep sequencing of blood TCR repertoires from about five healthy adults. Broad study findings and their caveats: Incomplete sequencing was indicated by rarefaction of sorted-subset datasets, despite the large sequencing depth. Naive subsets generally had larger estimated clonotype richness than memory subsets did. Sampling was restricted to blood, and TCR repertoires in tissue are likely to differ from TCR repertoires in blood. Clonotypes shared by all four sorted-subset donors showed higher generation probabilities than non-shared clonotypes. Based on pairwise subsampling, the degree of clonotype sharing among donors was expected to be affected by sequencing depth. The genetic and exposure-history diversity represented was limited by the small number of donors. Sharing across several donors was observed for about 5% of naive CD4, about 4% of naive CD8, roughly 2.4% of memory CD4, and about 0.38% of memory CD8 clonotypes.

Using the deep immunoSEQ assay, multiplex PCR amplified TCR CDR3 regions from genomic DNA. Genomic DNA extracted from each cell subset was distributed evenly over all wells of several immunoSEQ 96-well plates, and each plate served as one replicate. Each replicate PCR for sorted subsets received 200 ng genomic DNA, equal to about 30,000 T cell genomes. The purified libraries were quantified using a Qubit 3.0 fluorometer, sized with a Bioanalyzer 2100, and then quantified again using the KAPA Library Quantification kit. Each immunoSEQ 96-well plate was sequenced on its own single-read 150-cycle Illumina NextSeq 550 flow cell. The study's processing was this. Because the immunoSEQ output included only junctional sequences and no quality scores, the filtering could not be the same as the filtering used for full-length reads. Sequences were annotated with PyIR, a Python wrapper for IgBLAST v1.9, and V/J genes and CDR3 were assigned using IMGT germline references. Reads with weak V/J assignments (E-value above 1e-6), missing CDR3, stop codons, out-of-frame junctions, or ambiguous translated residues were removed. V3J clonotypes were defined as sequences sharing the same inferred V gene, J gene, and CDR3 amino acid sequence. Percentage overlap between repertoires was computed as shared unique clonotypes divided by the size of the smaller repertoire. Richness of each repertoire was evaluated using RTK rarefaction, the Chao1 estimator, and Recon v2.1 estimates of unobserved clonotypes. OLGA was used to compute generation probabilities for all TCRbeta clonotypes that the gDNA method yielded from a handful of donors. TCRdb holds this immuneACCESS table with in-frame rearrangements only. Some clones are missing; in checked studies, unresolved V genes explain under half, and the rest has no known cause. The DNA gave D and trimming, while V, J and clone size come from that table. Counted in this sample were about 2.1 million clones; 80% to 95% of them appeared once. Together, the top ten hold about 1.7% of the sample.

Remarks on this clone: Its specific antigen is unknown. No much larger clone is present one base from it, and per-base qualities are unavailable.

CD8 naive samples consisted of CD45RO-negative cells that were positively selected for CCR7, yielding a CD45RA+CCR7+ population without TemRA cells. The donors were healthy, HIV-negative adults with no recently reported acute infections or vaccinations. Every donor was a Caucasian adult residing in Nashville, Tennessee, USA. Blood was obtained by leukapheresis, after which PBMCs were separated by Ficoll-Histopaque density gradient centrifugation and cryopreserved in liquid nitrogen vapor phase. Analytical flow cytometry was used to check the purity and quantity of every magnetically sorted T cell population. Genomic DNA was isolated from each sorted fraction and quantified by UV absorbance on a Nanodrop 2000c. This clonotype was sampled from a man younger than 30 in good health. Some clones in this sample may be carry-over from other donors' samples. Sequencing was performed on naive CD8+ T cells from PBMCs. The sample's cell subset or site label is to be understood as: CD45RA+CCR7+.

CDR3 region: CASSDLAREGGYTF. The sequence in DNA is TGTGCCAGCAGCGACCTGGCACGGGAGGGGGGCTACACCTTC. This chain is built from TRBV11-2 and TRBJ1-2; the D gene is perhaps TRBD1, on 5 matching bases. V drops 5 bases and J drops 8 bases, leaving 18 bases in between. For CDR1 and CDR2, the germline V gene lists SGHAT and FQNNGV. The CDR3 measures 14 amino acids from cysteine to phenylalanine. Kept here is only the CDR3 DNA, which spans 42 bases and is read in frame from base 1.